Presented here are 27 T cell receptor beta chains from one specimen sequenced in a study of T cells after yellow fever vaccination. TCRdb re-called the 5' RACE reads with MiXCR, one entry per CDR3 protein. The top ten clones hold about 18% of a sample with hundreds of thousands of distinct CDR3 sequences, 18% of them seen once. Here the sequenced sample was PBMCs, taken before the yellow fever booster vaccination. The source of these receptors is a man younger than 35 who received the YFV17D yellow fever vaccine.

This clonotype was seen a handful of times. This sequence joins TRBV11-1 and TRBJ2-2, with 7 bases aligning to TRBD1. The CDR3 contains 14 residues. The V and J ends lost 4 bases and 4 bases, in that order; junction bases with no gene match: 3. In germline, CDR1 is SGHAT, CDR2 FQDESV (reference sequence). The CDR3 sequence: CASSSQGITGELFF. The CDR3 DNA reads as TGTGCCAGCAGCTCACAGGGGATCACCGGGGAGCTGTTTTTT.

The chain carries TRBV20-1 and TRBJ2-1; 9 bases match TRBD2. The CDR3 loop spans 17 amino acids. Unmatched junction bases numbered 13, after V lost 3 bases and J lost 4 bases. Germline V gives CDR1 DFQATT, CDR2 SNEGSKA (reference sequence). The CDR3 loop is CSASPHMASGDYNEQFF. CDR3 in DNA: TGCAGTGCTAGCCCCCACATGGCTAGCGGGGATTACAATGAGCAGTTCTTC.

This clonotype came up a few times. The rearrangement joins TRBV30 to TRBJ1-5; weak D call: TRBD1 (6 bases). The CDR3 length is 14 residues. Germline V CDR1 and CDR2: GTSNPN, SVGIG (reference sequence). Trimming cost V 3 bases and J 1 base, with 10 bases left between them. The CDR3 coding sequence is TGTGCCTGGAGAACACAGGGAAGCAATCAGCCCCAGCATTTT. It translates to CAWRTQGSNQPQHF.

At least ten counts were recorded for this clonotype. The gene calls are TRBV5-5 and TRBJ2-1, with D unresolved. Germline V gene lookup returns CDR1 SGHKS and CDR2 YYEKEE (reference sequence). V was trimmed by 10 bases and J by 7 bases, leaving 9 bases between them. The length of the CDR3 is 10 residues. The CDR3 DNA follows: TGTGCCTCGGGCAGGAATGAGCAGTTCTTC. This translates into CASGRNEQFF.

DNA of the CDR3: TGCGCCAGCAGCCGGAACCCTCGGGACATCTCTGGGGCCAACGTCCTGACTTTC. Its protein product is CASSRNPRDISGANVLTF. The chain employs TRBV5-1 and TRBJ2-6; perhaps TRBD1 as D (6 bases). Germline V gene lookup returns CDR1 SGHRS and CDR2 YFSETQ. The CDR3 is made up of 18 amino acids. V dropped 4 bases and J dropped 0 bases, with 17 bases sitting between them.

The table lists this clonotype with a few counts. V is TRBV30 and J is TRBJ1-3, with D uncertain. This CDR3 is built from 12 residues. Germline CDR1 and CDR2: GTSNPN and SVGIG (reference sequence). V gave up 3 bases and J gave up 1 base, with 4 bases separating them. CDR3 coding DNA: TGTGCCTGGAGGAAGTCTGGAAACACCATATATTTT. The encoded protein is CAWRKSGNTIYF. The whole variable domain, remainder taken from reference TRBV30 and TRBJ1-3, is SQTIHQWPATLVQPVGSPLSLECTVEGTSNPNLYWYRQAAGRGLQLLFYSVGIGQISSEVPQNLSASRPQDRQFILSSKKLLLSDSGFYLCAWRKSGNTIYFGEGSWLTVV.

This clonotype has more than one count but fewer than ten. This sequence joins TRBV4-3 and TRBJ2-3; TRBD2 aligns across 10 bases. This CDR3 region has 18 residues. The germline V gene encodes CDR1 LGHNA and CDR2 YSLEER. The trim removed 0 bases at V and 6 bases at J, leaving 12 bases unmatched. The CDR3 region has the DNA TGCGCCAGCAGCCAAGATCGGAGCGGGGGGGCACTTCTGGATACGCAGTATTTT. Amino acid sequence: CASSQDRSGGALLDTQYF.

This clonotype has just a few counts. J is TRBJ2-3 and V is TRBV7-9; D is undetermined. With 3 bases removed from V and 7 bases from J, the gap between germline ends came to 5 bases. The germline V gene has CDR1 SEHNR and CDR2 FQNEAQ (reference sequence). The length of the CDR3 is 11 residues. CDR3 nucleotides: TGTGCCAGCAGCTTCAGCTATACGCAGTATTTT. Amino acid sequence: CASSFSYTQYF.

This clonotype has just a few counts. The chain has TRBV7-3 and TRBJ2-7, with D tentatively TRBD1 (5 bases). CDR1 is SGHTA and CDR2 is FQGTGA in the germline V gene. V gave up 1 base and J gave up 7 bases, with 14 bases separating them. This CDR3 region has 14 residues. CDR3 sequence reads: CASSLNQGRGEQYF. The DNA of the CDR3 is TGTGCCAGCAGCTTAAACCAGGGTAGAGGTGAGCAGTACTTC.

This clonotype was seen at least ten times. CDR3 DNA sequence: TGTGCCAGCAGTTATGTGGCGTCCTCCTACGAGCAGTACTTC. It is translated as CASSYVASSYEQYF. This rearrangement joins TRBV12-3 or TRBV12-4 to TRBJ2-7; the D is unclear. This CDR3 has 14 residues. Trimming shortened V by 4 bases and J by 0 bases, and 10 bases separated the two germline ends.

This clonotype has at least ten counts. V is TRBV29-1 and J is TRBJ1-5; 8 bases map to TRBD1. The J segment lost 5 bases and the V segment lost 4 bases, leaving 1 base of the junction unmatched. This CDR3 comprises 12 residues. In germline, CDR1 is SQVTM, CDR2 ANQGSEA. CDR3 bases: TGCAGCGTTGTACAGGGGGATCAGCCCCAGCATTTT. Encoded protein: CSVVQGDQPQHF.

The chain combines TRBV29-1 with TRBJ2-3, with D perhaps matching TRBD1 or TRBD2 (6 bases each). Trimming left V 8 bases short and J 4 bases short, with 16 bases between. Per germline, CDR1 SQVTM and CDR2 ANQGSEA. The CDR3 extends over 13 amino acids. CDR3 sequence (DNA): TGCAGCTCTGACCTGGAGGGGGCAGATACGCAGTATTTT. Translated, it gives CSSDLEGADTQYF.

CDR3 nucleotides: TGTGCCAGCAGCACACCGGGATACAAAGAGACCCAGTACTTC. This sequence encodes CASSTPGYKETQYF. The rearrangement joins TRBV9 to TRBJ2-5; D is perhaps TRBD2 (5 bases). Germline V gene sequence: CDR1 SGDLS, CDR2 YYNGEE. The CDR3 covers 14 residues. Trimming pared 4 bases from V and 3 bases from J, leaving 13 bases between.

This clonotype was counted between two and nine times. CDR3 DNA: TGTGCCAGCAGCCATCGACGGAGCTCCTATAATTCACCCCTCCACTTT. Translating gives CASSHRRSSYNSPLHF. The chain is built from TRBV7-9 and TRBJ1-6; D is ambiguous. This CDR3 spans 16 amino acids. The V and J ends lost 5 bases and 0 bases respectively, with 11 bases between them. Germline CDR1 SEHNR, CDR2 FQNEAQ (reference sequence).

In its sample, this clonotype was seen a few times. The chain's CDR3 is CASSLGATLRGEQYF. For the CDR3, the DNA is TGTGCCAGCAGCTTGGGGGCCACCCTGAGGGGCGAGCAGTACTTC. The V call is TRBV12-3 or TRBV12-4, the J call TRBJ2-7, with D possibly being TRBD1 (6 bases). Trimming took off 6 bases at V and 6 bases at J, with 21 bases between the two ends. This CDR3 comprises 15 residues.

The CDR3 DNA reads TGCAGCGTTGATGGTCAACCCACGGGGGAGACCCAGTACTTC. Its translation: CSVDGQPTGETQYF. The chain is built from TRBV29-1 and TRBJ2-5, with a weak D call TRBD2 (5 bases). Trimming removed 3 bases at V and 5 bases at J, with 16 bases between. CDR1 is SQVTM, CDR2 ANQGSEA, per germline. The CDR3 runs 14 residues.

This clonotype appeared a few times. The chain uses TRBV9 and TRBJ1-1; TRBD1 agrees at 9 bases. This CDR3 has 13 residues. V shed 5 bases, J shed 6 bases, and the junction held 5 bases outside the gene matches. Germline CDR1 is SGDLS and CDR2 is YYNGEE. CDR3 region: CASSYRQGAEAFF. The DNA of the CDR3 is TGTGCCAGCAGTTATAGACAGGGGGCTGAAGCTTTCTTT.

Many counts were recorded for this clonotype. The rearrangement joins TRBV20-1 to TRBJ2-3, with D unclear. Germline values: CDR1 DFQATT, CDR2 SNEGSKA (reference sequence). The CDR3 totals 13 residues. Trimming took off 4 bases at V and 0 bases at J, with 8 bases between the two ends. The CDR3: CSATYSSTDTQYF. DNA for the CDR3: TGCAGTGCTACCTATTCGAGCACAGATACGCAGTATTTT.

This clonotype was counted only a few times. This chain links TRBV28 with TRBJ2-1; 11 positions match TRBD2. V was pared by 6 bases and J by 15 bases, with 13 bases of the junction left unmatched. The germline V gene encodes CDR1 MDHEN and CDR2 SYDVKM. The CDR3 has 14 amino acids. This CDR3 reads CASSPPQLAGVVFF. The CDR3 DNA reads TGTGCCAGCAGCCCCCCTCAACTAGCGGGGGTGGTGTTCTTC.

The rearrangement joins TRBV10-3 to TRBJ2-3; the match to TRBD1 covers 7 bases. The CDR3 loop spans 14 amino acids. After removal of 9 bases from V and 6 bases from J, the junction contained 12 bases not matched to a gene. Germline CDR1 and CDR2: ENHRY and SYGVKD. CDR3 region: CAISRRGGEDTQYF. CDR3 coding DNA: TGTGCCATTTCTCGCAGAGGGGGCGAGGATACGCAGTATTTT.

This clonotype was found many times. This rearrangement joins TRBV7-2 to TRBJ1-6, with unresolved D. V was clipped by 6 bases and J by 9 bases, with 9 bases between them. The CDR3 covers 12 residues. Germline lookup yields CDR1 SGHTA and CDR2 FQGNSA. The CDR3 DNA follows: TGTGCCAGCAGACACTACGGTTCACCCCTCCACTTT. Amino acid sequence: CASRHYGSPLHF.

This clonotype was seen only a few times. The rearrangement joins TRBV4-1 to TRBJ1-2; no clear D. The CDR3 consists of 14 residues. With 4 bases removed from V and 0 bases from J, the gap between germline ends came to 9 bases. The germline gives CDR1 MGHRA, CDR2 YSYEKL. CDR3 sequence (DNA): TGCGCCAGCAGCCGGGTCCTCCCTAACTATGGCTACACCTTC. Its translation: CASSRVLPNYGYTF.

V is TRBV5-5 and J is TRBJ2-2, with D perhaps matching TRBD2 (5 bases). CDR3 length equals 16 residues. Trimming removed 4 bases from V and 6 bases from J, with 19 bases in between. From germline, CDR1 is SGHKS and CDR2 YYEKEE (reference sequence). The CDR3 DNA follows: TGTGCCAGCAGCCAGGACCGGGCCGCGGGTCCCGGGGAGCTGTTTTTT. Translating it yields CASSQDRAAGPGELFF.

The chain recombines TRBV13 with TRBJ2-3; D is possibly TRBD2 (6 bases). The CDR3 sequence is 13 residues long. Germline V gene lookup returns CDR1 PRHDT and CDR2 FYEKMQ (reference sequence). CDR3 nucleotide sequence: TGTGCTAGCGCAATGGCGGGGACAGATACGCAGTATTTT. It codes for CASAMAGTDTQYF.

The chain couples TRBV23-1 to TRBJ2-3, with D possibly being TRBD2 (6 bases). TRBV23-1 is known as an ORF, though its function is uncertain. This CDR3 has 13 residues. Between the trimmed V and J ends, which lost 4 bases and 6 bases, there was a span of 11 bases. The CDR3 reads CASSRSGSDTQYF. The CDR3 DNA is TGCGCCAGCAGTCGGTCCGGGAGTGATACGCAGTATTTT.

This clonotype was counted only a few times. A single base separates this from a much larger clone, so it may be a read error. The V and J genes are TRBV5-1 and TRBJ2-2; TRBD1 or TRBD2 may be the D gene (5 bases each). V was clipped by 0 bases and J by 10 bases, with 16 bases between them. CDR1 SGHRS and CDR2 YFSETQ come from the germline V gene. The CDR3 consists of 15 residues. The CDR3 spells CASSLGSGPAEELFF. DNA for the CDR3: TGCGCCAGCAGCTTGGGATCGGGGCCGGCCGAGGAGCTGTTTTTT.

CDR3 amino acids: CASSTGGLINSEQFF. CDR3 DNA sequence: TGCGCCAGCAGTACAGGGGGATTAATCAATTCTGAGCAGTTCTTC. V and J are TRBV4-3 and TRBJ2-1; TRBD1 agrees at 8 bases. V lost 6 bases, J lost 9 bases, and 13 bases stayed unmatched. The CDR3 contains 15 residues. CDR1 is LGHNA and CDR2 is YSLEER in the germline V gene.